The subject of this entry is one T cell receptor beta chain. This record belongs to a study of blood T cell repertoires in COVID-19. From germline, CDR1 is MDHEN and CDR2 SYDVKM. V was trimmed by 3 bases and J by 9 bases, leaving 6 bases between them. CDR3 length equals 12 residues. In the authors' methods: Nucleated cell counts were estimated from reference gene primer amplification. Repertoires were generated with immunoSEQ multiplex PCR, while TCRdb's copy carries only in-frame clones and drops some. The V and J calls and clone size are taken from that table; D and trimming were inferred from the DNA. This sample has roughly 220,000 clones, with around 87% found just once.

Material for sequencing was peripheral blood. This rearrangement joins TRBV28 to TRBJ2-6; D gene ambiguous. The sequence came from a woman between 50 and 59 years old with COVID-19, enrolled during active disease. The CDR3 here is CASSFGDNVLTF. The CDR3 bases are TGTGCCAGCAGTTTCGGAGACAACGTCCTGACTTTC.